This passage covers 22 T cell receptor beta chains from one sample sequenced in a study of blood T cell repertoires in COVID-19. The repertoire was sequenced with immunoSEQ multiplex PCR; TCRdb's copy has only in-frame clones and lacks some. The sample records some 250,000 clones, approximately 83% being singletons. What was sequenced was peripheral blood. The receptors come from a man aged 25-45 years who had recovered from COVID-19.

In this sample, this clone turned up once. V usage is TRBV2 and J usage is TRBJ2-7, with 8 bases that match TRBD2. The germline gives CDR1 SNHLY, CDR2 FYNNEI. V shed 3 bases, J shed 7 bases, and the junction held 11 bases outside the gene matches. This CDR3 has 15 amino acids. The CDR3 sequence: CASSDEPSGRVEQYF. The CDR3 coding sequence is TGTGCCAGCAGTGACGAGCCTAGCGGGCGTGTGGAGCAGTACTTC.

V gene TRBV28 combines with J gene TRBJ1-2; TRBD1 matches at 10 bases. V shed 3 bases, J shed 5 bases, and the junction held 9 bases outside the gene matches. In germline, CDR1 is MDHEN, CDR2 SYDVKM. The CDR3 sequence is 16 residues long. The chain's CDR3 is CASSLTSGQGGYGYTF. CDR3 in DNA: TGTGCCAGCAGTTTGACTTCAGGACAGGGGGGATATGGCTACACCTTC.

The chain uses TRBV2 and TRBJ2-7; 8 positions match TRBD2. Looked up from germline, CDR1 is SNHLY and CDR2 is FYNNEI. Trimming at V came to 3 bases and at J to 2 bases, leaving 12 bases not matched to a gene. This CDR3 is built from 17 residues. The CDR3 nucleotides are TGTGCCAGCAGTGAGTCGTTTGTAGCGGGGTTTACCTACGAGCAGTACTTC. Residues: CASSESFVAGFTYEQYF.

The rearrangement links TRBV12-3 or TRBV12-4 to TRBJ1-1, with no clear D. V lost 0 bases and J 3 bases, leaving 5 bases between the germline ends. The length of the CDR3 is 13 residues. For the CDR3, the DNA is TGTGCCAGCAGTTTAGCGCGGGACACTGAAGCTTTCTTT. Translation gives CASSLARDTEAFF.

The V call is TRBV7-3, the J call TRBJ2-5, with D possibly matching TRBD1 (6 bases). This CDR3 is 13 amino acids long. V lost 6 bases, J lost 5 bases, and 13 bases lay in between. Germline V gives CDR1 SGHTA, CDR2 FQGTGA. Here the CDR3 reads CASRPTGSETQYF. CDR3 nucleotides: TGTGCCAGCAGACCTACAGGGTCCGAGACCCAGTACTTC. Full variable domain (remainder filled in from reference TRBV7-3 and TRBJ2-5): GAGVSQTPSNKVTEKGKYVELRCDPISGHTALYWYRQSLGQGPEFLIYFQGTGAADDSGLPNDRFFAVRPEGSVSTLKIQRTERGDSAVYLCASRPTGSETQYFGPGTRLLVL.

The V call is TRBV7-8, the J call TRBJ1-4, with D perhaps matching TRBD1 (5 bases). Germline V gene sequence: CDR1 SGHVS, CDR2 FQNEAQ. Trimming pared 6 bases from V and 4 bases from J, leaving 9 bases between. This CDR3 region has 13 residues. Here the CDR3 DNA reads TGTGCCAGCAGACGGGGGAATAATGAAAAACTGTTTTTT. Translation: CASRRGNNEKLFF.

This chain joins TRBV18 and TRBJ2-2; 7 bases are a match to TRBD1. V gave up 5 bases and J gave up 5 bases; unmatched junction bases: 8. Germline CDR1 reads KGHSH; CDR2 reads LQKENI. This CDR3 is built from 15 residues. CDR3 sequence: CASSSTGDGTGELFF. CDR3 DNA sequence: TGTGCCAGCTCATCCACAGGGGATGGTACCGGGGAGCTGTTTTTT.

The chain carries TRBV19 and TRBJ1-4, with 11 bases aligning to TRBD1. The germline CDR1 and CDR2 sequences are LNHDA and SQIVND (reference sequence). The CDR3 has 16 amino acids. V was clipped by 3 bases and J by 8 bases; unmatched bases: 8. This chain's CDR3 is CASSISPGQGAEKLFF. The CDR3 region has the DNA TGTGCCAGTAGTATTTCCCCCGGACAGGGGGCGGAAAAACTGTTTTTT.

The chain recombines TRBV5-8 with TRBJ2-7; TRBD1 matches at 12 bases. The V and J ends lost 3 bases and 2 bases, in that order; junction bases with no gene match: 6. CDR3 length equals 16 residues. Looked up from germline, CDR1 is SGHTS and CDR2 is YDEGEE. The CDR3 region has the DNA TGTGCCAGCAGCTCGACCGGGACAGGGGGCGCCTACGAGCAGTACTTC. Translation gives CASSSTGTGGAYEQYF.

A single count supports this clone. The chain uses TRBV7-9 and TRBJ2-3; 14 bases map to TRBD2. Germline assignment: CDR1 SEHNR and CDR2 FQNEAQ (reference sequence). J gave up 15 bases and V 5 bases, and 10 bases lay outside the gene matches. The CDR3 has 14 amino acids. The CDR3 region has the DNA TGTGCCAGCAGCCAAACCGGGACTAGCGGGAGCGATTATTTT. This gives the protein CASSQTGTSGSDYF.

The rearrangement joins TRBV10-3 to TRBJ1-2, with D possibly matching TRBD1 (5 bases). V dropped 7 bases and J dropped 0 bases, with 15 bases sitting between them. CDR1 and CDR2 from the germline V gene are ENHRY and SYGVKD. This CDR3 contains 15 residues. CDR3 region: CAINPETATNYGYTF. DNA for the CDR3: TGTGCCATCAACCCCGAGACAGCGACTAACTATGGCTACACCTTC.

V is TRBV19 and J is TRBJ2-2, with 9 bases lining up with TRBD1. The V gene end was trimmed by 9 bases and the J gene end by 5 bases; junction bases not matched to a gene: 7. The CDR3 length is 14 residues. Germline CDR1 reads LNHDA; CDR2 reads SQIVND (reference sequence). Here the CDR3 reads CASSGQGRTGELFF. The CDR3 DNA follows: TGTGCCAGCTCGGGACAGGGTCGAACCGGGGAGCTGTTTTTT.

The chain is built from TRBV11-2 and TRBJ2-2; D unresolved. Germline CDR1 SGHAT, CDR2 FQNNGV. The germline V and J ends were trimmed by 7 bases and 0 bases, with 3 bases remaining between them. The CDR3 sequence is 12 residues long. DNA for the CDR3: TGTGCCAGCAACACGAACACCGGGGAGCTGTTTTTT. Amino acids: CASNTNTGELFF.

This rearrangement joins TRBV6-5 to TRBJ1-1; D gene uncertain. This CDR3 is built from 16 residues. Germline CDR1 reads MNHEY; CDR2 reads SVGAGI. Trimming took 3 bases from V and 0 from J, leaving 14 bases between them. CDR3 bases: TGTGCCAGCAGTTATACCCTCTCCCTATTGAACACTGAAGCTTTCTTT. This codes for CASSYTLSLLNTEAFF.

V gene TRBV28 combines with J gene TRBJ2-1; 9 bases are shared with TRBD1. The length of the CDR3 is 14 residues. Germline loops: CDR1 MDHEN, CDR2 SYDVKM. V shed 10 bases, J shed 4 bases, and the junction held 8 bases outside the gene matches. CDR3 region: CATRRDREYNEQFF. For the CDR3, the DNA is TGTGCCACCAGGAGGGACAGGGAATACAATGAGCAGTTCTTC.

This sequence joins TRBV7-9 and TRBJ2-1; D possibly corresponds to TRBD2 (5 bases). The V end was cut by 1 base, the J end by 6 bases, with 16 bases between. Germline V gene lookup returns CDR1 SEHNR and CDR2 FQNEAQ (reference sequence). The CDR3 is 16 amino acids. Written as DNA, the CDR3 is TGTGCCAGCAGCTTAGAAGTTGGAGGACCTCTCAATGAGCAGTTCTTC. Translating gives CASSLEVGGPLNEQFF.

The rearrangement uses TRBV6-5 and TRBJ2-1; TRBD1 aligns across 9 bases. J lost 7 bases, V lost 10 bases, and 8 bases had no gene match. This CDR3 region has 13 residues. CDR1 and CDR2 (germline): MNHEY, SVGAGI. The CDR3 nucleotides read TGTGCCACCGGGACAGGGAGGATGAATGAGCAGTTCTTC. Encoded protein: CATGTGRMNEQFF.

The sample holds one count of this clone. In nucleotides, the CDR3 is TGTGCCAGCCAGCGGGGGCCAACGTACCCAGATACGCAGTATTTT. The encoded protein is CASQRGPTYPDTQYF. V is TRBV7-6 and J is TRBJ2-3, with 8 nucleotides matching TRBD2. This CDR3 contains 15 residues. V dropped 8 bases and J dropped 4; count of bases not matched to a gene: 11. From germline, CDR1 is SGHVS and CDR2 FNYEAQ.

The V and J genes are TRBV6-2 or TRBV6-3 and TRBJ1-6; 7 nucleotides line up with TRBD1. Germline V gene sequence: CDR1 MNHEY, CDR2 SVGEGT. V trimming: 6 bases; J trimming: 10 bases; junction bases outside the gene matches: 6. This CDR3 contains 13 residues. The CDR3 DNA sequence: TGTGCCAGCAGCCCCACAGGGGTGTCACCCCTCCACTTT. This encodes CASSPTGVSPLHF.

This clone was counted a few times. This sequence joins TRBV3-1 (or the pseudogene TRBV3-2) and TRBJ1-6, with 7 bases fitting TRBD1. This CDR3 comprises 14 residues. The ends lost 4 bases at V and 5 bases at J; junction bases unmatched: 2. Per the germline V gene, CDR1 is LGHDT and CDR2 is YNNKEL (reference sequence). In nucleotides, the CDR3 is TGTGCCAGCAGCCGACAGGGAGATAATTCACCCCTCCACTTT. Translation gives CASSRQGDNSPLHF.

The chain is built from TRBV6-5 and TRBJ2-1; the D gene is possibly TRBD2 (5 bases). The CDR3 length is 16 residues. Per germline, CDR1 MNHEY and CDR2 SVGAGI. The V gene lost 2 bases and the J gene lost 1 base, with 12 bases spanning the gap. For the CDR3, the DNA is TGTGCCAGCAGTTACGTGGGCGGCGGGTCCTACAATGAGCAGTTCTTC. This gives the protein CASSYVGGGSYNEQFF.

This clone was found a few times. This chain uses TRBV7-2 with TRBJ1-5; unclear D gene. Germline CDR1 is SGHTA and CDR2 is FQGNSA. Trimming removed 4 bases at V and 7 bases at J, with 17 bases between. The CDR3 contains 15 residues. CDR3 nucleotides: TGTGCCAGCAGCTCTCACGCCACGGGTGGCCAGCCCCAGCATTTT. It yields the protein CASSSHATGGQPQHF.